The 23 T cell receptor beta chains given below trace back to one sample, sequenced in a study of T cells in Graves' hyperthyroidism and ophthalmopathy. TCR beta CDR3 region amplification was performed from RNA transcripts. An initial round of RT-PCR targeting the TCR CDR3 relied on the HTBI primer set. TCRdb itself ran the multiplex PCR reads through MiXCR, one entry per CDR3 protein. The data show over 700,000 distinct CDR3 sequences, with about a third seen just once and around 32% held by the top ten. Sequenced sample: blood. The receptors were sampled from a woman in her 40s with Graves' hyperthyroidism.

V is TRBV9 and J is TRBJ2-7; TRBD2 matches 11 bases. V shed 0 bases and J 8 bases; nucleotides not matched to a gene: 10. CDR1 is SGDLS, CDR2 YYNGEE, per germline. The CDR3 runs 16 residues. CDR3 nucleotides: TGTGCCAGCAGCGTAGAGGGGACTAGCGGAATTGGACAGCAGTACTTC. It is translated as CASSVEGTSGIGQQYF.

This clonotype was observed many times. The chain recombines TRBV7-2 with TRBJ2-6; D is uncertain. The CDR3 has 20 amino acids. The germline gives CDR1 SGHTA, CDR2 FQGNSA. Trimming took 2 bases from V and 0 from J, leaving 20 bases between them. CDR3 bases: TGTGCCAGCAGCTTACCTAGTCTAAGGGCGAATAGCTCTGGGGCCAACGTCCTGACTTTC. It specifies CASSLPSLRANSSGANVLTF.

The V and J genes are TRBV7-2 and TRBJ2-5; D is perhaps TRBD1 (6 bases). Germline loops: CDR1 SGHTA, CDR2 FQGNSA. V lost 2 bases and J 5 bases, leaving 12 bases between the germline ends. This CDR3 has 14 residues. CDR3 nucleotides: TGTGCCAGCAGCTTACTGCAGGGGCCGGAGACCCAGTACTTC. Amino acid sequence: CASSLLQGPETQYF.

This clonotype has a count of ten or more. The CDR3 protein is CSARPAGSGNTIYF. Written as DNA, the CDR3 is TGCAGTGCTAGACCAGCCGGCTCTGGAAACACCATATATTTT. The chain links TRBV20-1 to TRBJ1-3; no firm D call. The CDR3 is 14 amino acids. The germline V gene has CDR1 DFQATT and CDR2 SNEGSKA (reference sequence). Trimming stripped 2 bases from V and 0 bases from J, with 8 bases between.

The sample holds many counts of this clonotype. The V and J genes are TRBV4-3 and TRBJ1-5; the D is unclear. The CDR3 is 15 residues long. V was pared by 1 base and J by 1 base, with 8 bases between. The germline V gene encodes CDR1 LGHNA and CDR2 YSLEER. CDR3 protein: CASSQGLPSNQPQHF. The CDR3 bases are TGCGCCAGCAGCCAAGGCTTGCCCAGCAATCAGCCCCAGCATTTT.

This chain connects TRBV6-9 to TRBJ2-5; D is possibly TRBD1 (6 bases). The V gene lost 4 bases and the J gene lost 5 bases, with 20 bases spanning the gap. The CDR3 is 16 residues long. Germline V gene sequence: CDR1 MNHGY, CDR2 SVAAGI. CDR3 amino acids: CASSFLGQLLGETQYF. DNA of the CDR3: TGTGCCAGCAGTTTTCTGGGACAACTGCTCGGGGAGACCCAGTACTTC.

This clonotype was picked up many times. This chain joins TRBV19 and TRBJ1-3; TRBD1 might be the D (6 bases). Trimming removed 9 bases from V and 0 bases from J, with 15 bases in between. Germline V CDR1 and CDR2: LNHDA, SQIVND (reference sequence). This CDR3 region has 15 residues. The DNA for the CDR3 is TGTGCCAGCTCAGTGGGGGCCTTCTCTGGAAACACCATATATTTT. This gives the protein CASSVGAFSGNTIYF.

This chain's CDR3 is CASSLKRPGRRNEKLFF. DNA of the CDR3: TGTGCCAGCAGCTTAAAACGCCCGGGACGGCGTAATGAAAAACTGTTTTTT. The V call is TRBV7-9, the J call TRBJ1-4; perhaps TRBD1 as D (5 bases). Trimming cost V 2 bases and J 4 bases, with 17 bases left between them. The CDR3 spans 17 residues. CDR1 and CDR2 from the germline V gene are SEHNR and FQNEAQ (reference sequence).

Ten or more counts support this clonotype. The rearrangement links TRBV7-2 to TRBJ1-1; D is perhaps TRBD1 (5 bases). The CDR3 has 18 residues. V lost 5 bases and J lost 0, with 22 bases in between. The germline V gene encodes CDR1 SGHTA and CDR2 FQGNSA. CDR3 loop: CASSRQGDGRLMNTEAFF. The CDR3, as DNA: TGTGCCAGCAGCCGGCAGGGTGACGGGAGGCTTATGAACACTGAAGCTTTCTTT.

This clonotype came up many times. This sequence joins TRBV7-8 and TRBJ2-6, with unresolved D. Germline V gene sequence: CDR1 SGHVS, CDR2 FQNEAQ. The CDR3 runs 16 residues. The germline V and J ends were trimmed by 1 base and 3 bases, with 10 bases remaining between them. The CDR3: CASSLGQRVGANVLTF. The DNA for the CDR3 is TGTGCCAGCAGCTTAGGCCAGCGTGTTGGGGCCAACGTCCTGACTTTC.

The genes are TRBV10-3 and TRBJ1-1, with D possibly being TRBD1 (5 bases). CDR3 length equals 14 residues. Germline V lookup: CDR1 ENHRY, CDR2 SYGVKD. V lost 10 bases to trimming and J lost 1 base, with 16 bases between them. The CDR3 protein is CATERDAGNTEAFF. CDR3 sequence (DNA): TGTGCCACCGAACGGGACGCCGGGAACACTGAAGCTTTCTTT.

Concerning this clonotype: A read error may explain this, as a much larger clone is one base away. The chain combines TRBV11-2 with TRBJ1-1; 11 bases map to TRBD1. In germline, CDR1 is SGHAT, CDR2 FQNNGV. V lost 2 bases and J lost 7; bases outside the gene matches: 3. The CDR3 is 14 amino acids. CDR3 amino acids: CASSLRTGGNEAFF. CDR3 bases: TGTGCCAGCAGCTTAAGGACAGGGGGCAATGAAGCTTTCTTT. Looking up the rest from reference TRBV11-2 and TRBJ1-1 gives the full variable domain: EAGVAQSPRYKIIEKRQSVAFWCNPISGHATLYWYQQILGQGPKLLIQFQNNGVVDDSQLPKDRFSAERLKGVDSTLKIQPAKLEDSAVYLCASSLRTGGNEAFFGQGTRLTVV.

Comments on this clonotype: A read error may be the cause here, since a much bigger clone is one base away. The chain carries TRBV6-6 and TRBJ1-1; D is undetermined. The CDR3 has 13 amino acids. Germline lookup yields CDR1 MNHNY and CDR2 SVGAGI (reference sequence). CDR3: CASSPPSVTEALF. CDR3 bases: TGTGCCAGCAGCCCCCCCTCGGTGACTGAAGCTCTCTTT.

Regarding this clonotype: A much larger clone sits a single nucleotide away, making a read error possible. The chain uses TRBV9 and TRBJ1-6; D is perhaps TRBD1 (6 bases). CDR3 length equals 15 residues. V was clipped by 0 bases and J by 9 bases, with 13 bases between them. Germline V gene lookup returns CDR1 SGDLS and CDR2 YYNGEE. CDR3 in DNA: TGTGCCAGCAGCGTAGACGGACAGAACGGTTCACCCCTCCACTTT. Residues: CASSVDGQNGSPLHF.

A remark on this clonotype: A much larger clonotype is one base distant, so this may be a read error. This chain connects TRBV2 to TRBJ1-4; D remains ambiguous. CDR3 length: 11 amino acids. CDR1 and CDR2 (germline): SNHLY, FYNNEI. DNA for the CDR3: TGTGCCAGCGCGGCTAATAAAAAACTGTTTTTT. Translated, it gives CASAANKKLFF.

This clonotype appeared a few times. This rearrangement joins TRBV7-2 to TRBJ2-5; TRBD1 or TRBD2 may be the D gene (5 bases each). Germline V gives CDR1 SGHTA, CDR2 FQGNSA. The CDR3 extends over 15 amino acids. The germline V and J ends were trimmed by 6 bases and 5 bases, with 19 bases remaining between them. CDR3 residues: CASRPPGPPWETQYF. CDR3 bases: TGTGCCAGCAGACCTCCGGGACCCCCATGGGAGACCCAGTACTTC.

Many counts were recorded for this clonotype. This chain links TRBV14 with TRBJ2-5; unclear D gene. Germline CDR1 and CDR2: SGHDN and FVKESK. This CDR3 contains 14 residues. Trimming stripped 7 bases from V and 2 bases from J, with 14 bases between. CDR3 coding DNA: TGTGCCAGCAATAAACTCGGCATACAAGAGACCCAGTACTTC. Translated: CASNKLGIQETQYF.

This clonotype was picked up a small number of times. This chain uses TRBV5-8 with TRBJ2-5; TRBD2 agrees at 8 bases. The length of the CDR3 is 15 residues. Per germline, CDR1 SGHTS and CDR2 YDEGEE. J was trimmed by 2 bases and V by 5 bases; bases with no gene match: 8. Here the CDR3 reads CASSDRLARQETQYF. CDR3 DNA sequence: TGTGCCAGCAGTGACCGACTAGCGCGGCAAGAGACCCAGTACTTC. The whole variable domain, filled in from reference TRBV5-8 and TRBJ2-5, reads EAGVTQSPTHLIKTRGQQATLRCSPISGHTSVYWYQQALGLGLQFLLWYDEGEERNRGNFPPRFSGRQFPNYSSELNVNALELEDSALYLCASSDRLARQETQYFGPGTRLLVL.

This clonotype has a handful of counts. Here the CDR3 DNA reads TGCAGTGCCAAGGGGACAGGGGGCGGCGAAAAACTGTTTTTT. Amino acid sequence: CSAKGTGGGEKLFF. V usage is TRBV20-1 and J usage is TRBJ1-4; 12 bases match TRBD1. V lost 6 bases to trimming and J lost 8 bases; unmatched junction nucleotides: 7. The CDR3 totals 14 residues. The V gene's germline CDR1 is DFQATT and CDR2 SNEGSKA (reference sequence).

For the CDR3, the DNA is TGTGCCAGCTCACCCCCCATGTCTGGAAACACCATATATTTT. It is translated as CASSPPMSGNTIYF. The chain couples TRBV18 to TRBJ1-3; D uncertain. The germline V gene has CDR1 KGHSH and CDR2 LQKENI. The ends were cut back, 3 bases at V and 1 base at J, with 7 bases in the middle. The CDR3 is 14 amino acids. Supplemented by reference TRBV18 and TRBJ1-3, the full variable domain reads NAGVMQNPRHLVRRRGQEARLRCSPMKGHSHVYWYRQLPEEGLKFMVYLQKENIIDESGMPKERFSAEFPKEGPSILRIQQVVRGDSAAYFCASSPPMSGNTIYFGEGSWLTVV.

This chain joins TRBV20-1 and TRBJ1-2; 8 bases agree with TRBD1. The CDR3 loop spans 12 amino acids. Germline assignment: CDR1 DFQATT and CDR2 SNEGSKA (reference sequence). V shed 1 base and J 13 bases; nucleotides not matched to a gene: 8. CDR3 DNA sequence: TGCAGTGCTAGAGTCCCTCAGGGGGCGCCCACCTTC. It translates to CSARVPQGAPTF.

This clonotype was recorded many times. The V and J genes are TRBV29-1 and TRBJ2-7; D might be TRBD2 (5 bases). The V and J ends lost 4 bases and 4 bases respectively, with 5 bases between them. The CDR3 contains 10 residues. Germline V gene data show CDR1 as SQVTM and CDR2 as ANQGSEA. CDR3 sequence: CSVAGYEQYF. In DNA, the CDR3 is TGCAGCGTTGCGGGATACGAGCAGTACTTC.

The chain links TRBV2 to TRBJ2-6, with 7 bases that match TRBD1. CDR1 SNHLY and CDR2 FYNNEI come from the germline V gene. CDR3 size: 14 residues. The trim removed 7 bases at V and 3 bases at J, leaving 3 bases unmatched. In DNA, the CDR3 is TGTGCCAGCAAGGGGGCGGTTGGGGCCAACGTCCTGACTTTC. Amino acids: CASKGAVGANVLTF.